This T cell receptor beta chain was identified during a study of T cells after yellow fever vaccination. Using its own MiXCR run on the 5' RACE reads, TCRdb lists one record per CDR3 protein. The sample records 200,000 to 300,000 distinct CDR3 sequences, 13% being singletons. V lost 5 bases and J lost 9, with 29 bases in between. The germline V gene encodes CDR1 LNHNV and CDR2 YYDKDF (reference sequence). The CDR3 has 18 residues. The TCR was taken from a man aged 25-45 years who received the YFV17D yellow fever vaccine. The material sequenced was CD4+ T cells sorted from PBMCs, taken 45 days after the yellow fever booster vaccination. The rearrangement joins TRBV15 to TRBJ2-1, with D perhaps matching TRBD2 (7 bases). In DNA, the CDR3 is TGTGCCACCAGCGGGAGGGGGGCGTTAGGGCGGGAGACAAGTGAGCAGTTCTTC. Protein product: CATSGRGALGRETSEQFF.